Shown below are 11 T cell receptor beta chains from a single sample sequenced in a study of pediatric ulcerative colitis. Profiling relied on immunoSEQ multiplex PCR, and the TCRdb table lists in-frame clones only, not all of them. This sample has about 36,000 clones, with roughly 85% found just once. Input material: blood. The receptors stem from a girl aged 5 to 17 with moderate ulcerative colitis.

The chain is built from TRBV18 and TRBJ1-4; the D gene is possibly TRBD1 (5 bases). V lost 1 base and J 8 bases, leaving 14 bases between the germline ends. Germline CDR1 is KGHSH and CDR2 is LQKENI. The CDR3 length is 15 residues. DNA for the CDR3: TGTGCCAGCTCACCACTGGGGACCTCGGGAGAAAAACTGTTTTTT. It translates to CASSPLGTSGEKLFF.

By frequency in the sample, this clone is medium-sized. This sequence joins TRBV7-2 and TRBJ2-3, with 8 nucleotides matching TRBD2. The trim removed 5 bases at V and 1 base at J, leaving 5 bases unmatched. Germline lookup yields CDR1 SGHTA and CDR2 FQGNSA. The CDR3 sequence is 15 residues long. The CDR3 coding sequence is TGTGCCAGCAGCCCCGATAGCGGGGGCACAGATACGCAGTATTTT. Protein sequence: CASSPDSGGTDTQYF.

This sequence joins TRBV5-4 and TRBJ2-5; the D gene is possibly TRBD1 (5 bases). This CDR3 spans 16 amino acids. The V end was cut by 4 bases, the J end by 4 bases, with 20 bases between. Germline lookup yields CDR1 SGHNT and CDR2 YYREEE (reference sequence). For the CDR3, the DNA is TGTGCCAGCAGCCGCCAGACCCCCAGGGTAGGAGAGACCCAGTACTTC. Amino acids: CASSRQTPRVGETQYF.

The chain links TRBV18 to TRBJ2-5; D might be TRBD1 (6 bases). Germline CDR1 KGHSH, CDR2 LQKENI. The CDR3 is 13 amino acids. Trimming shortened V by 8 bases and J by 3 bases, and 13 bases separated the two germline ends. The CDR3 loop is CASHQGSKETQYF. Here the CDR3 DNA reads TGTGCCAGCCACCAGGGGTCGAAAGAGACCCAGTACTTC.

The rearrangement uses TRBV27 and TRBJ1-1; a weak D match, TRBD1 (5 bases). V lost 6 bases to trimming and J lost 7 bases, with 12 bases between them. This CDR3 has 12 residues. CDR1 and CDR2 from the germline V gene are MNHEY and SMNVEV (reference sequence). The CDR3 is CASSYGGGEAFF. In nucleotides, the CDR3 is TGTGCCAGCAGCTACGGGGGGGGTGAAGCTTTCTTT.

V gene TRBV6-5 combines with J gene TRBJ1-1; D is possibly TRBD1 (5 bases). With 8 bases removed from V and 4 bases from J, the gap between germline ends came to 17 bases. The germline V gene has CDR1 MNHEY and CDR2 SVGAGI. The CDR3 runs to 14 residues. In DNA form, the CDR3 reads TGTGCCAGCCGTTTCCAGGGCCTCGCCACTGAAGCTTTCTTT. Protein: CASRFQGLATEAFF.

This clone was detected once. The J gene is TRBJ2-5, the V gene TRBV13; a possible D gene is TRBD1 (5 bases). Trimming removed 0 bases at V and 1 base at J, with 9 bases between. From germline, CDR1 is PRHDT and CDR2 FYEKMQ (reference sequence). CDR3 length equals 15 residues. In DNA, the CDR3 is TGTGCCAGCAGCTTAGGGTCAGGGTTCCAAGAGACCCAGTACTTC. It specifies CASSLGSGFQETQYF.

V and J are TRBV6-1 and TRBJ1-5; TRBD1 might be the D (6 bases). Trimming pared 8 bases from V and 5 bases from J, leaving 16 bases between. This CDR3 is built from 14 residues. The germline gives CDR1 MNHNS, CDR2 SASEGT. DNA of the CDR3: TGTGCCAGCTCCAGGGAGGGGGGTGATCAGCCCCAGCATTTT. It specifies CASSREGGDQPQHF.

V usage is TRBV7-2 and J usage is TRBJ1-3, with D maybe TRBD1 (6 bases). The V end lost 5 bases, the J end lost 3 bases, and 11 bases lay between the germline ends. Germline-derived CDR1 and CDR2 are SGHTA and FQGNSA. The CDR3 sequence is 14 residues long. The CDR3 reads CASSVQGSGNTIYF. Here the CDR3 DNA reads TGTGCCAGCAGCGTCCAGGGGAGTGGAAACACCATATATTTT.

The J gene is TRBJ1-5, the V gene TRBV6-5; D remains unclear. Trimming removed 0 bases from V and 0 bases from J, with 6 bases in between. Per the germline V gene, CDR1 is MNHEY and CDR2 is SVGAGI. This CDR3 is 15 amino acids long. CDR3 region: CASSYSRVSNQPQHF. In DNA, the CDR3 is TGTGCCAGCAGTTACTCCCGAGTTAGCAATCAGCCCCAGCATTTT.

This sequence joins TRBV7-2 and TRBJ2-1, with 7 nucleotides matching TRBD2. The germline V gene encodes CDR1 SGHTA and CDR2 FQGNSA. This CDR3 has 15 amino acids. With V trimmed by 1 base and J by 7 bases, 7 bases remained unmatched. CDR3 residues: CASSLERGGGNEQFF. CDR3 bases: TGTGCCAGCAGCTTAGAGCGGGGCGGAGGGAATGAGCAGTTCTTC.